This entry lists 13 T cell receptor beta chains sequenced from one sample in a study of T cells in Graves' hyperthyroidism and ophthalmopathy. Amplified TCR beta CDR3 regions derived from RNA transcripts. First-round RT-PCR with HTBI primers amplified the TCR CDR3 region. TCRdb re-analysed the multiplex PCR reads in MiXCR, keeping a single row per CDR3 protein. The top ten clones hold approximately 13% of a sample with hundreds of thousands of distinct CDR3 sequences, around 15% of them seen once. The sequencing input was blood. Receptor source: a man younger than 30 with Graves' ophthalmopathy.

V usage is TRBV2 and J usage is TRBJ1-3; TRBD1 is a possible D gene (6 bases). The CDR3 is 16 amino acids. From germline, CDR1 is SNHLY and CDR2 FYNNEI. V dropped 3 bases and J dropped 7 bases, with 19 bases sitting between them. The CDR3 sequence is CASSERAGVYRNTIYF. CDR3 in DNA: TGTGCCAGCAGTGAGAGGGCAGGGGTATATCGTAACACCATATATTTT.

This clonotype was seen ten or more times. The chain combines TRBV7-8 with TRBJ2-7, with 9 bases lining up with TRBD2. CDR3 length equals 15 residues. CDR1 SGHVS and CDR2 FQNEAQ come from the germline V gene. Trimming took 1 base from V and 9 from J; bases not matched to a gene: 10. The CDR3 nucleotides are TGTGCCAGCAGCTTAGGGGCTAGCGGGACTTTTGGGCAGTACTTC. Translation gives CASSLGASGTFGQYF.

The V call is TRBV9, the J call TRBJ1-3; TRBD1 might be the D (5 bases). The CDR3 contains 15 residues. Germline loops: CDR1 SGDLS, CDR2 YYNGEE. With 0 bases removed from V and 4 bases from J, the gap between germline ends came to 11 bases. CDR3 DNA: TGTGCCAGCAGCGTAGGACAGATAAGAGGAAACACCATATATTTT. As protein: CASSVGQIRGNTIYF.

This clonotype turned up a few times. V is TRBV19 and J is TRBJ1-5; tentative D call: TRBD1 (5 bases). This CDR3 contains 21 residues. The germline V and J ends were trimmed by 3 bases and 0 bases, with 27 bases remaining between them. Germline V gene lookup returns CDR1 LNHDA and CDR2 SQIVND (reference sequence). The CDR3 sequence: CASSIPPGFTGTVYSNQPQHF. The CDR3 DNA follows: TGTGCCAGTAGTATCCCCCCTGGGTTCACCGGGACGGTTTATAGCAATCAGCCCCAGCATTTT.

Ten or more counts support this clonotype. This sequence joins TRBV13 and TRBJ2-7, with TRBD1 identical over 7 bases. With 5 bases clipped from V and 7 bases from J, the junction kept 8 bases outside the gene matches. This CDR3 spans 13 amino acids. CDR1 is PRHDT, CDR2 FYEKMQ, per germline (reference sequence). The CDR3 bases are TGTGCCAGCAGCCCGGGACAGTCGGGGGAGCAGTACTTC. Translated, it gives CASSPGQSGEQYF.

The J gene is TRBJ2-5, the V gene TRBV19; D may correspond to TRBD1 or TRBD2 (5 bases each). This CDR3 contains 14 residues. The germline V gene has CDR1 LNHDA and CDR2 SQIVND (reference sequence). Trimming took 7 bases from V and 2 from J, leaving 14 bases between them. The CDR3 protein is CASTRGDRQETQYF. The CDR3 DNA reads as TGTGCCAGTACGAGGGGAGACAGACAAGAGACCCAGTACTTC.

This clonotype was recorded many times. The chain combines TRBV12-3 or TRBV12-4 with TRBJ2-5, with TRBD2 matching 15 bases. The trim removed 4 bases at V and 6 bases at J, leaving 3 bases unmatched. The CDR3 runs 15 residues. CDR3 coding DNA: TGTGCCAGCAGTTACGGACTAGCGGGGGGGCAGACCCAGTACTTC. The encoded protein is CASSYGLAGGQTQYF.

The V and J genes are TRBV7-3 and TRBJ1-5; TRBD1 is a possible D gene (5 bases). Germline V lookup: CDR1 SGHTA, CDR2 FQGTGA. V was shortened by 4 bases and J by 9 bases, with 16 bases between the two germline ends. The CDR3 length is 14 residues. The CDR3 DNA reads as TGTGCCAGCAGCTCCGGGACCCTCCTAAGGCCCCAGCATTTT. This gives the protein CASSSGTLLRPQHF. Together with reference TRBV7-3 and TRBJ1-5, the CDR3 gives the full variable domain: GAGVSQTPSNKVTEKGKYVELRCDPISGHTALYWYRQSLGQGPEFLIYFQGTGAADDSGLPNDRFFAVRPEGSVSTLKIQRTERGDSAVYLCASSSGTLLRPQHFGDGTRLSIL.

In its sample, this clonotype was seen many times. This chain uses TRBV7-8 with TRBJ1-5; perhaps TRBD1 as D (5 bases). The CDR3 sequence is 16 residues long. Germline assignment: CDR1 SGHVS and CDR2 FQNEAQ. V lost 3 bases to trimming and J lost 4 bases, with 16 bases between them. DNA for the CDR3: TGTGCCAGCAGCTTCGCTCCGGGACGGGATAATCAGCCCCAGCATTTT. This codes for CASSFAPGRDNQPQHF. Full variable domain (outside the CDR3, taken from reference TRBV7-8 and TRBJ1-5): GAGVSQSPRYKVAKRGQDVALRCDPISGHVSLFWYQQALGQGPEFLTYFQNEAQLDKSGLPSDRFFAERPEGSVSTLKIQRTQQEDSAVYLCASSFAPGRDNQPQHFGDGTRLSIL.

The chain joins TRBV10-1 to TRBJ1-5; the D is unclear. This CDR3 region has 14 residues. Trimming took 2 bases from V and 0 from J, leaving 5 bases between them. Germline CDR1 WNHNN, CDR2 SYGVQD (reference sequence). CDR3 sequence: CASSEEDSNQPQHF. The CDR3 DNA sequence: TGCGCCAGCAGTGAGGAAGATAGCAATCAGCCCCAGCATTTT.

This clonotype has ten or more counts. The chain carries TRBV7-3 and TRBJ2-3; D gene uncertain. The V gene's germline CDR1 is SGHTA and CDR2 FQGTGA. This CDR3 comprises 14 residues. Trimming removed 5 bases at V and 2 bases at J, with 11 bases between. CDR3 in DNA: TGTGCCAGCAGCCCCTCGGCCGCCACAGATACGCAGTATTTT. Encoded protein: CASSPSAATDTQYF.

In its sample, this clonotype was seen many times. This sequence joins TRBV5-1 and TRBJ1-1, with D possibly TRBD1 on 6 matching bases. This CDR3 has 15 amino acids. V was shortened by 0 bases and J by 3 bases, with 12 bases between the two germline ends. In germline, CDR1 is SGHRS, CDR2 YFSETQ. The CDR3 here is CASSLEGGSYTEAFF. CDR3 sequence (DNA): TGCGCCAGCAGCTTGGAAGGGGGGTCGTACACTGAAGCTTTCTTT.

Only a few counts were recorded for this clonotype. The chain links TRBV4-1 to TRBJ2-3; 7 bases map to TRBD1. The germline gives CDR1 MGHRA, CDR2 YSYEKL. V was pared by 4 bases and J by 4 bases, with 2 bases of the junction left unmatched. The CDR3 totals 13 residues. CDR3 in amino acids: CASSRQGSDTQYF. DNA for the CDR3: TGCGCCAGCAGCCGACAGGGATCAGATACGCAGTATTTT.